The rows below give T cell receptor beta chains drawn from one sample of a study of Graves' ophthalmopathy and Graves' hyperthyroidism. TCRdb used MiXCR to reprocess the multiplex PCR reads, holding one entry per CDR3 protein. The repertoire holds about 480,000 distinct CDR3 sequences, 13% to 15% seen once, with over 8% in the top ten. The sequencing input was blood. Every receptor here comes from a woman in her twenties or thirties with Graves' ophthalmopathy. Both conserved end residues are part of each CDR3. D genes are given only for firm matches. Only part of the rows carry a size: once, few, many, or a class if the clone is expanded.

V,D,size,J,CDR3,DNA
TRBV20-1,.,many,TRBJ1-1,CSATHPLTEAFF,TGCAGTGCGACCCACCCGCTCACTGAAGCTTTCTTT
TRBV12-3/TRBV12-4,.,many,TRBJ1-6,CASSSARMVSGSPLHF,TGTGCCAGCAGTTCGGCCAGAATGGTCAGTGGGTCACCCCTCCACTTT
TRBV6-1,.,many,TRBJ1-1,CASSKLDSNTEAFF,TGTGCCAGCAGTAAATTGGACAGTAACACTGAAGCTTTCTTT
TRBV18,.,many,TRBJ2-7,CASSSGLPTYEQYF,TGTGCCAGCTCATCTGGACTACCCACCTACGAGCAGTACTTC
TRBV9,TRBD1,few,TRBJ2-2,CASSVARGQAYANTGELFF,TGTGCCAGCAGCGTAGCGCGGGGACAGGCCTATGCGAACACCGGGGAGCTGTTTTTT
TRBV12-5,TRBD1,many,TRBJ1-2,CASGLGQGGVGYGYTF,TGTGCTAGTGGTTTGGGCCAGGGGGGGGTCGGCTATGGCTACACCTTC
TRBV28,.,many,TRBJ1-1,CASRAVLDTEAFF,TGTGCCAGCAGGGCAGTTTTGGACACTGAAGCTTTCTTT
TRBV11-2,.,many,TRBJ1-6,CASSFSPGRASSYNSPLHF,TGTGCCAGCAGCTTCTCCCCCGGACGGGCGAGCTCCTATAATTCACCCCTCCACTTT
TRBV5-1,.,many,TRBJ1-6,CASSFSGLGSPLHF,TGCGCCAGCAGCTTCTCAGGGTTGGGTTCACCCCTCCACTTT
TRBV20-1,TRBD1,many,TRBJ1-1,CSPQGGRMNTEAFF,TGCAGTCCACAGGGGGGTCGCATGAACACTGAAGCTTTCTTT
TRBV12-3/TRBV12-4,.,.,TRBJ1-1,CASSVQRPNAFF,TGTGCCAGCAGCGTACAGCGGCCGAACGCTTTCTTT
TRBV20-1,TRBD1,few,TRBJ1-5,CSALRDRGHNSNQPQHF,TGCAGTGCTCTCCGGGACAGGGGTCATAATAGCAATCAGCCCCAGCATTTT
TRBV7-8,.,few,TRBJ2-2,CASSQTVNTGELFF,TGTGCCAGCAGCCAGACGGTGAACACCGGGGAGCTGTTTTTT
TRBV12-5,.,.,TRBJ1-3,CASGLVLGNDSGNTIYF,TGTGCTAGTGGTTTGGTACTGGGTAACGACTCTGGAAACACCATATATTTT